The 4 T cell receptor beta chains below come from one sample, sequenced in a study of graft-versus-host responses after intestinal transplantation. The data were produced by immunoSEQ multiplex PCR, yet TCRdb's version contains in-frame clones alone and is incomplete. The table includes tens of thousands of clones, approximately 90% detected once. Sequenced material: PBMCs, taken 118 to 130 days after intestinal transplantation. Source of these receptors: a human patient who received an intestinal transplant, so some T cells may come from the graft donor.

The gene calls are TRBV7-9 and TRBJ1-1, with 8 bases that match TRBD1. The CDR3 totals 17 residues. CDR1 SEHNR and CDR2 FQNEAQ come from the germline V gene (reference sequence). J was trimmed by 1 base and V by 6 bases; bases with no gene match: 13. CDR3 sequence reads: CASSYNPGQVPNTEAFF. CDR3 nucleotide sequence: TGTGCCAGCAGTTACAACCCGGGACAGGTACCGAACACTGAAGCTTTCTTT. The full variable domain, with the rest looked up from reference TRBV7-9 and TRBJ1-1, is DTGVSQNPRHKITKRGQNVTFRCDPISEHNRLYWYRQTLGQGPEFLTYFQNEAQLEKSRLLSDRFSAERPKGSFSTLEIQRTEQGDSAMYLCASSYNPGQVPNTEAFFGQGTRLTVV.

V gene TRBV5-8 combines with J gene TRBJ2-1; D gene uncertain. CDR1 SGHTS and CDR2 YDEGEE come from the germline V gene. Trimming removed 0 bases at V and 6 bases at J, with 10 bases between. This CDR3 is built from 14 residues. The CDR3 DNA reads as TGTGCCAGCAGCTTGGGACCCCCGGGCAATGAGCAGTTCTTC. Translating gives CASSLGPPGNEQFF.

This chain uses TRBV19 with TRBJ2-5, with a possible D match to TRBD1 (6 bases). The germline V gene encodes CDR1 LNHDA and CDR2 SQIVND (reference sequence). V gave up 9 bases and J gave up 4 bases, with 21 bases separating them. This CDR3 spans 15 amino acids. In DNA, the CDR3 is TGTGCCAGCAAGCGGCTGGGGGCGAGCCCAGAGACCCAGTACTTC. Residues: CASKRLGASPETQYF.

This clone was seen a handful of times. This chain connects TRBV5-4 to TRBJ1-2, with D tentatively TRBD1 (6 bases). The length of the CDR3 is 14 residues. Germline V lookup: CDR1 SGHNT, CDR2 YYREEE (reference sequence). V was pared by 2 bases and J by 4 bases, with 12 bases between. This chain's CDR3 is CASSFGQRSYGYTF. The CDR3 coding sequence is TGTGCCAGCAGCTTCGGACAGCGGAGCTATGGCTACACCTTC.